The clone carrying this TCR beta chain appeared a few times. With iRepertoire HTBI primers and Arm-PCR of CDR3 regions, TCR beta libraries were built. TCRdb used MiXCR to reprocess the multiplex PCR reads, holding one entry per CDR3 protein. This table holds about 460,000 distinct CDR3 sequences, roughly 23% found once. The sample originates from a study of regulatory T cells in long-lasting Graves disease. Time point here: persistent/refractory GD, antithyroid drugs over 5 years with positive TRAb. The TCR library was made from RNA that had been extracted from PBMCs in TRIzol. Trimming shortened V by 5 bases and J by 2 bases, and 7 bases separated the two germline ends. Germline V CDR1 and CDR2: DFQATT, SNEGSKA (reference sequence). The CDR3 contains 12 residues.

The sequenced sample was peripheral blood mononuclear cells (PBMCs), obtained when the disease was refractory, from a patient treated with antithyroid drugs. The chain carries TRBV20-1 and TRBJ1-3; unclear D gene. This TCR derives from a female donor with Graves disease. The CDR3 region is CSARAPGNTIYF. CDR3 nucleotide sequence: TGCAGTGCTCGGGCTCCTGGAAACACCATATATTTT.